These 17 T cell receptor beta chains were sequenced from one sample in a study of shared clonotypes between healthy human individuals. TCRdb keeps only in-frame clones here, not all; method: immunoSEQ multiplex PCR. Found here are fewer than 650,000 clones, about three quarters of them singletons; the top ten hold around 13%. The sample taken for sequencing was PBMCs. The receptor set was obtained from a woman aged 40 to 55 in good health. Some clones in this sample may be carry-over from other donors' samples.

The rearrangement joins TRBV11-1 to TRBJ2-2, with 10 bases lining up with TRBD2. Trimming removed 3 bases from V and 3 bases from J; junction bases left unmatched: 4. The CDR3 length is 16 residues. Germline CDR1 is SGHAT and CDR2 is FQDESV (reference sequence). DNA for the CDR3: TGTGCCAGCAGCTTTTTCCTAGCGGGAGACACCGGGGAGCTGTTTTTT. This translates into CASSFFLAGDTGELFF.

The rearrangement links TRBV10-3 to TRBJ2-7; D is unclear. Per the germline V gene, CDR1 is ENHRY and CDR2 is SYGVKD. This CDR3 contains 13 residues. The V gene lost 4 bases and the J gene lost 4 bases, with 11 bases spanning the gap. Written as DNA, the CDR3 is TGTGCCATCAGTGGTTTGGCGGATTACGAGCAGTACTTC. Protein product: CAISGLADYEQYF.

The V call is TRBV2, the J call TRBJ1-1; 7 nucleotides line up with TRBD1. V was clipped by 6 bases and J by 2 bases; unmatched bases: 12. Germline V gene sequence: CDR1 SNHLY, CDR2 FYNNEI. The CDR3 sequence is 16 residues long. The CDR3 bases are TGTGCCAGCAGCCAGACAGGGCTTCAGCCCAACACTGAAGCTTTCTTT. This gives the protein CASSQTGLQPNTEAFF.

The chain carries TRBV18 and TRBJ2-5, with 7 bases matching TRBD2. Germline V CDR1 and CDR2: KGHSH, LQKENI. V gave up 4 bases and J gave up 4 bases; unmatched junction bases: 12. CDR3 length: 16 residues. Here the CDR3 reads CASSLPGASGIETQYF. CDR3 nucleotides: TGTGCCAGCTCACTTCCCGGGGCTAGCGGTATAGAGACCCAGTACTTC.

The chain combines TRBV15 with TRBJ2-3, with TRBD2 identical over 11 bases. The germline V gene encodes CDR1 LNHNV and CDR2 YYDKDF (reference sequence). The CDR3 has 16 amino acids. J gave up 5 bases and V 3 bases, and 7 bases lay outside the gene matches. The CDR3 region is CATSRGASGRLDTQYF. CDR3 coding DNA: TGTGCCACCAGCAGGGGGGCTAGCGGGAGGTTAGATACGCAGTATTTT.

The rearrangement joins TRBV11-2 to TRBJ2-1; 8 bases fit TRBD2. V dropped 4 bases and J dropped 5; count of bases not matched to a gene: 7. The CDR3 has 15 residues. The germline V gene has CDR1 SGHAT and CDR2 FQNNGV. DNA for the CDR3: TGTGCCAGCAGCTCCTTAGCGGGAAAGGACAATGAGCAGTTCTTC. Residues: CASSSLAGKDNEQFF.

The genes are TRBV5-1 and TRBJ1-1; perhaps TRBD1 as D (5 bases). This CDR3 is 15 amino acids long. CDR1 SGHRS and CDR2 YFSETQ come from the germline V gene. V dropped 1 base and J dropped 4 bases, with 14 bases sitting between them. Here the CDR3 reads CASSLNHLGGTEAFF. CDR3 coding DNA: TGCGCCAGCAGCTTGAATCACTTGGGGGGCACTGAAGCTTTCTTT.

The gene calls are TRBV6-5 and TRBJ2-5, with D possibly TRBD1 on 6 matching bases. The germline CDR1 and CDR2 sequences are MNHEY and SVGAGI. CDR3 length: 16 residues. With 2 bases removed from V and 5 bases from J, the gap between germline ends came to 18 bases. CDR3 sequence reads: CASSYRDTPGLETQYF. In DNA, the CDR3 is TGTGCCAGCAGTTACAGGGACACCCCCGGGTTGGAGACCCAGTACTTC.

This chain links TRBV4-3 with TRBJ2-7; D gene unclear. This CDR3 has 15 residues. CDR1 and CDR2 from the germline V gene are LGHNA and YSLEER. V lost 1 base to trimming and J lost 2 bases, with 12 bases between them. The CDR3 loop is CASSQGQRPAYEQYF. In DNA form, the CDR3 reads TGCGCCAGCAGCCAAGGTCAGCGACCCGCCTACGAGCAGTACTTC.

CDR3 nucleotide sequence: TGTGCCACCAGCAGAGCACGCCAAGCTTTCTTT. Translating gives CATSRARQAFF. The chain employs TRBV15 and TRBJ1-1, with D unresolved. CDR1 LNHNV and CDR2 YYDKDF come from the germline V gene (reference sequence). V was pared by 1 base and J by 9 bases, with 6 bases between. The CDR3 length is 11 residues.

Concerning this clone itself: Other DNA sequences in this sample translate to the same CDR3. The chain carries TRBV5-4 and TRBJ2-3; 8 bases agree with TRBD2. The ends lost 5 bases at V and 0 bases at J; junction bases unmatched: 5. Germline values: CDR1 SGHNT, CDR2 YYREEE (reference sequence). CDR3 size: 15 residues. CDR3 bases: TGTGCCAGCAGACCTACTAGCGGTAGCACAGATACGCAGTATTTT. The encoded protein is CASRPTSGSTDTQYF.

A note on this clone: This likely traces to a read error, being one base from a far larger clone. The identical CDR3 is also encoded by other nucleotide sequences in the sample. The rearrangement links TRBV4-1 to TRBJ2-7, with 9 bases aligning to TRBD1. The CDR3 spans 15 residues. Germline V gene data show CDR1 as MGHRA and CDR2 as YSYEKL. CDR3 sequence reads: CASSHPGTGLYEQYF. CDR3 nucleotides: TGCGCCAGTAGCCACCCCGGGACAGGGCTCTACGAGCAGTACTTC.

V usage is TRBV4-2 and J usage is TRBJ2-7; D remains ambiguous. The CDR3 consists of 15 residues. Trimming removed 2 bases at V and 0 bases at J, with 11 bases between. Per germline, CDR1 LGHNA and CDR2 YNFKEQ. CDR3 residues: CASSQRALTSYEQYF. The CDR3 nucleotides are TGTGCCAGCAGCCAACGCGCCCTAACCTCCTACGAGCAGTACTTC.

V usage is TRBV4-1 and J usage is TRBJ2-5; 9 nucleotides align to TRBD2. V shed 1 base, J shed 0 bases, and the junction held 6 bases outside the gene matches. In germline, CDR1 is MGHRA, CDR2 YSYEKL. CDR3 size: 17 residues. The DNA for the CDR3 is TGCGCCAGCAGCCAAGTTCGAGCGGGAGGCAACCAAGAGACCCAGTACTTC. Translating gives CASSQVRAGGNQETQYF.

The V call is TRBV7-2, the J call TRBJ2-2, with D maybe TRBD1 (6 bases). V was pared by 5 bases and J by 5 bases, with 6 bases between. This CDR3 region has 12 residues. Germline CDR1 SGHTA, CDR2 FQGNSA. The CDR3 DNA reads TGTGCCAGCAGCCAGGGGACCGGGGAGCTGTTTTTT. Amino acid sequence: CASSQGTGELFF.

V is TRBV7-2 and J is TRBJ1-2, with D tentatively TRBD1 (5 bases). V gave up 5 bases and J gave up 14 bases, with 24 bases separating them. This CDR3 comprises 14 residues. Germline V CDR1 and CDR2: SGHTA, FQGNSA. Here the CDR3 DNA reads TGTGCCAGCAGCCCCGGCTGGGGCGCAGGGCTAATTACCTTC. Its translation: CASSPGWGAGLITF.

The chain recombines TRBV28 with TRBJ1-2; D is perhaps TRBD1 (6 bases). Germline V gives CDR1 MDHEN, CDR2 SYDVKM. V lost 4 bases and J lost 4, with 10 bases in between. The CDR3 covers 13 residues. The CDR3 loop is CASSSGAGYGYTF. CDR3 DNA sequence: TGTGCCAGCAGTTCAGGGGCGGGCTATGGCTACACCTTC.